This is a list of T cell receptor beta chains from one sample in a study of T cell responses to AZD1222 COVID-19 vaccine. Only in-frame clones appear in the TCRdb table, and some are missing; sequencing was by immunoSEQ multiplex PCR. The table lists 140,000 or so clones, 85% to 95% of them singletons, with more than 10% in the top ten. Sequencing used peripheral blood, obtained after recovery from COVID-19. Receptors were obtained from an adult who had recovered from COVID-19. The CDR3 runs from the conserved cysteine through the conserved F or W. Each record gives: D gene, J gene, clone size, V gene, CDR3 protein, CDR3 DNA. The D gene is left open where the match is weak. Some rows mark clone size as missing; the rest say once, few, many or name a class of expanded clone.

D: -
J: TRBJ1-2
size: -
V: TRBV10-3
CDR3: CAISPGQNYGYTF
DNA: TGTGCCATCAGCCCCGGACAGAACTATGGCTACACCTTC

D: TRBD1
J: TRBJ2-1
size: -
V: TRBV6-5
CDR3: CASRAPGTGRNEQFF
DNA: TGTGCCAGCAGGGCCCCCGGGACAGGTCGGAATGAGCAGTTCTTC

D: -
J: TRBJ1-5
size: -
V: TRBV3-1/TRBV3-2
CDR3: CASSQGGKQPQHF
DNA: TGTGCCAGCAGCCAAGGGGGGAAGCAGCCCCAGCATTTT

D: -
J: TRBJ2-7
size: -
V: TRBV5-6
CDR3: CASTLALGRDEQYF
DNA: TGTGCCAGCACCCTCGCTTTGGGCAGGGACGAGCAGTACTTC

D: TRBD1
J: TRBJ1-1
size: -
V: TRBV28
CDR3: CASSLIPRRGQGAKTEAFF
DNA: TGTGCCAGCAGTTTAATTCCCAGACGGGGACAGGGGGCGAAAACTGAAGCTTTCTTT

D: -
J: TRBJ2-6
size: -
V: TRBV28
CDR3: CASSLGGNPGANVLTF
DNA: TGTGCCAGCAGCCTAGGGGGGAATCCTGGGGCCAACGTCCTGACTTTC

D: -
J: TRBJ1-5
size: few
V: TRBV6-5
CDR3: CASSWTVGNQPQHF
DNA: TGTGCCAGCAGTTGGACGGTAGGCAATCAGCCCCAGCATTTT

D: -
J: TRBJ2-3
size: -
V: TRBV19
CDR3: CASSISWQSTDTQYF
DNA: TGTGCCAGTAGTATTTCTTGGCAAAGCACAGATACGCAGTATTTT

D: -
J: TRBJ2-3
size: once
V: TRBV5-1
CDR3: CASSSSTDTQYF
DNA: TGCGCCAGCAGCTCTAGCACAGATACGCAGTATTTT

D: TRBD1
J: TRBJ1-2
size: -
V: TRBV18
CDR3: CASSLRTGEGYTF
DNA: TGTGCCAGCTCACTAAGGACAGGGGAAGGCTACACCTTC

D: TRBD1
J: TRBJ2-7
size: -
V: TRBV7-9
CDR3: CASSGGALLGTGDAYEQYF
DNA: TGTGCCAGCAGCGGCGGAGCCCTCCTCGGGACAGGGGACGCCTACGAGCAGTACTTC

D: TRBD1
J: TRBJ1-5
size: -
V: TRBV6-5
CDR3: CASRTTGDQPQHF
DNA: TGTGCCAGCAGGACGACAGGGGACCAGCCCCAGCATTTT

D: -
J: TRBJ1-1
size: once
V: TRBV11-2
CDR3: CASSFQGGTEAFF
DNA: TGTGCCAGCAGCTTCCAGGGTGGGACTGAAGCTTTCTTT

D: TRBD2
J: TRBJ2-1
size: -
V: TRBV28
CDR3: CASSLGLAGARSSYNEQFF
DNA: TGTGCCAGCAGTCTCGGACTAGCGGGAGCAAGGAGCTCCTACAATGAGCAGTTCTTC